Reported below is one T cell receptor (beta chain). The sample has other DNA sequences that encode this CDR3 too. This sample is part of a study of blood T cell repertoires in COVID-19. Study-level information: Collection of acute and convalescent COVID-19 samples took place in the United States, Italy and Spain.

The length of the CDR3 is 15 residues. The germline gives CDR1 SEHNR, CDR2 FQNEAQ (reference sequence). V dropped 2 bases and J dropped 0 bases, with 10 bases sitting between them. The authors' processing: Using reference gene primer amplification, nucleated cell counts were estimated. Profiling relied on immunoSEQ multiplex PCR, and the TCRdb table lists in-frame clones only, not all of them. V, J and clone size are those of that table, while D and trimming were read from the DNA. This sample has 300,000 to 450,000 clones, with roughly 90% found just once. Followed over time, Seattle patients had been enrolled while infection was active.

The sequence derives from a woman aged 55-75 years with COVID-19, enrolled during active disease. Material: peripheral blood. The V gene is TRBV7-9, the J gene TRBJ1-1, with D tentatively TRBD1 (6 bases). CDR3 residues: CASSLLGQMNTEAFF. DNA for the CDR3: TGTGCCAGCAGCTTACTAGGACAGATGAACACTGAAGCTTTCTTT. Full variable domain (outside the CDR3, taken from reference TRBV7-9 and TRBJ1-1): DTGVSQNPRHKITKRGQNVTFRCDPISEHNRLYWYRQTLGQGPEFLTYFQNEAQLEKSRLLSDRFSAERPKGSFSTLEIQRTEQGDSAMYLCASSLLGQMNTEAFFGQGTRLTVV.